This TCR beta chain derives from a study of cytomegalovirus exposure and HLA in healthy donors. PCR primers comprised 60 Vbeta and 13 Jbeta primers. Sequencing was performed with immunoSEQ multiplex PCR; in TCRdb, only in-frame clones are kept and a portion is missing. Its listing shows about 130,000 clones. CDR3 length equals 11 residues. V was trimmed by 2 bases and J by 5 bases, leaving 5 bases between them. Germline assignment: CDR1 DFQATT and CDR2 SNEGSKA (reference sequence). Study-wide results and limits: Presence/absence analyses rested on an assumption that sequencing depth was roughly uniform across donors.

As for this clone: Its antigen is undetermined. Other DNA sequences in the same sample also yield this CDR3.

Material: PBMCs. The clonotype was recovered from a woman in her forties in good health and CMV-seropositive. The V call is TRBV20-1, the J call TRBJ2-3; D uncertain. CDR3 bases: TGCAGTGCTAGAACTGGAGATACGCAGTATTTT. Translated: CSARTGDTQYF.